Each of the 23 T cell receptor beta chains below was sequenced from the same sample in a study of early T cells in non-severe SARS-CoV-2 infection. MiXCR, run by TCRdb on the 5' RACE reads, gives a single entry per CDR3 protein. The sample holds tens of thousands of distinct CDR3 sequences; around an eighth are singletons and the top ten take roughly 3.1%. The sequenced material came from whole blood. The receptor set was obtained from an adult who was a healthcare worker with PCR-confirmed SARS-CoV-2 infection or an uninfected control (not recorded which).

The V gene is TRBV7-9, the J gene TRBJ1-1; possible D gene TRBD1, 6 bases. V dropped 3 bases and J dropped 2 bases, with 10 bases sitting between them. This CDR3 comprises 14 residues. Germline V gene data show CDR1 as SEHNR and CDR2 as FQNEAQ (reference sequence). The CDR3 nucleotides read TGTGCCAGCAGCTTCATTGGGACAAACACTGAAGCTTTCTTT. Translated: CASSFIGTNTEAFF. Together with reference TRBV7-9 and TRBJ1-1, the CDR3 gives the full variable domain: DTGVSQNPRHKITKRGQNVTFRCDPISEHNRLYWYRQTLGQGPEFLTYFQNEAQLEKSRLLSDRFSAERPKGSFSTLEIQRTEQGDSAMYLCASSFIGTNTEAFFGQGTRLTVV.

The V gene is TRBV6-5, the J gene TRBJ1-2, with D unresolved. The V end lost 2 bases, the J end lost 2 bases, and 6 bases lay between the germline ends. This CDR3 is built from 13 residues. Germline-derived CDR1 and CDR2 are MNHEY and SVGAGI. CDR3 in amino acids: CASSYTPNYGYTF. CDR3 in DNA: TGTGCCAGCAGTTACACCCCCAACTATGGCTACACCTTC.

This clonotype was seen only a few times. The chain employs TRBV6-1 and TRBJ2-7, with 7 bases identical to TRBD2. Germline-derived CDR1 and CDR2 are MNHNS and SASEGT. The CDR3 is 13 amino acids. The J segment lost 3 bases and the V segment lost 4 bases, leaving 3 bases of the junction unmatched. The chain's CDR3 is CASSGLADYEQYF. As DNA, the CDR3 is TGTGCCAGCAGTGGGCTAGCGGACTACGAGCAGTACTTC.

This clonotype has a count of ten or more. This rearrangement joins TRBV6-6 to TRBJ1-2; D uncertain. The CDR3 has 14 residues. Trimming cost V 3 bases and J 0 bases, with 8 bases left between them. Looked up from germline, CDR1 is MNHNY and CDR2 is SVGAGI (reference sequence). CDR3 bases: TGTGCCAGCAGTTATTCTTCTGCTAACTATGGCTACACCTTC. Translation gives CASSYSSANYGYTF.

This clonotype has a count of ten or more. This chain joins TRBV6-1 and TRBJ1-5, with D possibly TRBD1 on 6 matching bases. CDR1 is MNHNS, CDR2 SASEGT, per germline. CDR3 length: 12 amino acids. Trimming took off 10 bases at V and 12 bases at J, with 19 bases between the two ends. CDR3 protein: CATAGNRALQHF. In nucleotides, the CDR3 is TGTGCCACGGCCGGCAACAGGGCCCTCCAGCATTTT.

The chain is built from TRBV9 and TRBJ2-1; 11 nucleotides line up with TRBD2. V trimming: 2 bases; J trimming: 4 bases; junction bases outside the gene matches: 2. This CDR3 region has 15 residues. Germline V CDR1 and CDR2: SGDLS, YYNGEE. The CDR3 loop is CASSVLAGGYNEQFF. The DNA of the CDR3 is TGTGCCAGCAGCGTTCTAGCGGGAGGTTACAATGAGCAGTTCTTC.

The chain couples TRBV19 to TRBJ2-7; TRBD2 matches at 14 bases. Germline CDR1 reads LNHDA; CDR2 reads SQIVND (reference sequence). The V gene end was trimmed by 5 bases and the J gene end by 0 bases; junction bases not matched to a gene: 3. CDR3 size: 16 residues. CDR3 region: CASSPGTSGSSYEQYF. The CDR3, as DNA: TGTGCCAGTAGTCCTGGGACTAGCGGGAGCTCCTACGAGCAGTACTTC. Full variable domain (outside the CDR3, taken from reference TRBV19 and TRBJ2-7): DGGITQSPKYLFRKEGQNVTLSCEQNLNHDAMYWYRQDPGQGLRLIYYSQIVNDFQKGDIAEGYSVSREKKESFPLTVTSAQKNPTAFYLCASSPGTSGSSYEQYFGPGTRLTVT.

This clonotype was found a few times. The V gene is TRBV5-1, the J gene TRBJ2-7; D tentatively reads TRBD1 or TRBD2 (6 bases each). Deletions cut 0 bases from V and 4 bases from J, with 11 bases between. CDR3 size: 14 residues. From germline, CDR1 is SGHRS and CDR2 YFSETQ. The chain's CDR3 is CASSLAGGAYEQYF. The DNA for the CDR3 is TGCGCCAGCAGCTTGGCCGGGGGCGCATACGAGCAGTACTTC.

This clonotype was detected a few times. The chain links TRBV6-5 to TRBJ2-3; unclear D gene. Trimming shortened V by 2 bases and J by 5 bases, and 8 bases separated the two germline ends. The CDR3 spans 13 residues. In germline, CDR1 is MNHEY, CDR2 SVGAGI. CDR3 protein: CASSYRVGDTQYF. The CDR3 nucleotides are TGTGCCAGCAGTTACAGGGTCGGAGATACGCAGTATTTT.

This clonotype was recorded at least ten times. The chain employs TRBV27 and TRBJ1-2, with D maybe TRBD1 (5 bases). There are 13 residues in the CDR3. Trimming pared 6 bases from V and 7 bases from J, leaving 15 bases between. Germline CDR1 reads MNHEY; CDR2 reads SMNVEV (reference sequence). In DNA, the CDR3 is TGTGCCAGCAGCCCCGGGCCAGGGCCTGGCTACACCTTC. It yields the protein CASSPGPGPGYTF.

The V and J genes are TRBV7-9 and TRBJ1-2; D gene uncertain. The CDR3 extends over 13 amino acids. Germline V gene data show CDR1 as SEHNR and CDR2 as FQNEAQ (reference sequence). V was cut by 0 bases and J by 11 bases, with 13 bases left in between. CDR3 sequence reads: CASSLAGRREYTF. In DNA, the CDR3 is TGTGCCAGCAGCTTAGCAGGCAGGAGGGAATACACCTTC.

This clonotype was seen ten or more times. This chain connects TRBV6-5 to TRBJ2-3, with D unclear. The germline gives CDR1 MNHEY, CDR2 SVGAGI. There are 13 residues in the CDR3. Trimming cost V 2 bases and J 1 base, with 4 bases left between them. The CDR3 nucleotides are TGTGCCAGCAGTTACACCCGCACAGATACGCAGTATTTT. Translated, it gives CASSYTRTDTQYF.

This rearrangement joins TRBV29-1 to TRBJ2-2, with D unclear. V gave up 3 bases and J gave up 5 bases, with 7 bases separating them. CDR1 and CDR2 from the germline V gene are SQVTM and ANQGSEA. The CDR3 totals 12 residues. In DNA form, the CDR3 reads TGCAGCGTTGATGGGCAGACCGGGGAGCTGTTTTTT. Protein sequence: CSVDGQTGELFF.

The rearrangement joins TRBV12-3 or TRBV12-4 to TRBJ2-7, with a tentative D call TRBD2 (6 bases). The CDR3 is 13 residues long. V was shortened by 8 bases and J by 3 bases, with 14 bases between the two germline ends. The CDR3 DNA follows: TGTGCCAGCGGACCGGGACTTATCTACGAGCAGTACTTC. Translation: CASGPGLIYEQYF.

This clonotype was seen at least ten times. The chain is built from TRBV7-8 and TRBJ2-1; D is unclear. Germline V CDR1 and CDR2: SGHVS, FQNEAQ. V was clipped by 5 bases and J by 9 bases, with 11 bases between them. This CDR3 has 12 residues. CDR3 sequence reads: CASSPLVTEQFF. DNA for the CDR3: TGTGCCAGCAGCCCTCTGGTGACTGAGCAGTTCTTC.

This clonotype showed up many times. V and J are TRBV12-3 or TRBV12-4 and TRBJ2-1; possibly TRBD2 for D (6 bases). V lost 6 bases, J lost 6 bases, and 12 bases lay in between. This CDR3 comprises 13 residues. The chain's CDR3 is CASRKAGRNEQFF. The CDR3 DNA is TGTGCCAGCAGGAAAGCGGGCCGCAATGAGCAGTTCTTC.

This clonotype occurred a few times. This chain joins TRBV29-1 and TRBJ2-7; D ambiguous. Trimming cost V 4 bases and J 1 base, with 11 bases left between them. The V gene's germline CDR1 is SQVTM and CDR2 ANQGSEA. The CDR3 contains 13 residues. CDR3 nucleotides: TGCAGCGTTGGTGGTGTCGGATCCTACGAGCAGTACTTC. Translation: CSVGGVGSYEQYF.

The chain joins TRBV7-9 to TRBJ2-5, with D possibly matching TRBD2 (5 bases). The germline V gene encodes CDR1 SEHNR and CDR2 FQNEAQ (reference sequence). The CDR3 extends over 12 amino acids. Between the trimmed V and J ends, which lost 6 bases and 5 bases, there was a span of 10 bases. The CDR3 bases are TGTGCCAGCAGGGCTAGCTCTGAGACCCAGTACTTC. This sequence encodes CASRASSETQYF.

The sample holds a few counts of this clonotype. This rearrangement joins TRBV6-1 to TRBJ2-1; 9 nucleotides agree with TRBD2. The V gene's germline CDR1 is MNHNS and CDR2 SASEGT. The CDR3 runs to 15 residues. V lost 4 bases and J lost 8; bases outside the gene matches: 9. The CDR3 DNA follows: TGTGCCAGCAGTGGTAGCGGGAGTCGTATTGATGAGCAGTTCTTC. Translated, it gives CASSGSGSRIDEQFF.

In this sample, this clonotype turned up a few times. This chain connects TRBV20-1 to TRBJ2-7; TRBD2 matches 7 bases. The junction had 3 bases not matched to a gene; V was cut back by 1 base and J by 3 bases. Germline loops: CDR1 DFQATT, CDR2 SNEGSKA (reference sequence). The CDR3 runs to 13 residues. DNA for the CDR3: TGCAGTGCTAGAGGGACTAGGGACTACGAGCAGTACTTC. Its translation is CSARGTRDYEQYF.

This clonotype has a count of ten or more. The chain carries TRBV11-3 and TRBJ2-1; weak D call: TRBD2 (5 bases). Germline V lookup: CDR1 SGHNT, CDR2 YENEEA. V was cut by 5 bases and J by 8 bases, with 13 bases left in between. There are 13 residues in the CDR3. DNA of the CDR3: TGTGCCAGCAGCCCACTAGTGAGAGATGAGCAGTTCTTC. Translated, it gives CASSPLVRDEQFF.

This clonotype has more than one count but fewer than ten. The J gene is TRBJ2-5, the V gene TRBV7-9, with 8 nucleotides matching TRBD2. Germline V lookup: CDR1 SEHNR, CDR2 FQNEAQ (reference sequence). This CDR3 is built from 13 residues. The V segment lost 7 bases and the J segment 4 bases; nucleotides outside the gene matches: 5. CDR3 nucleotides: TGTGCCAGCAACCCGCTAGCGGGAGAGACCCAGTACTTC. Translated: CASNPLAGETQYF.

For the CDR3, the DNA is TGCGCCAGCAGCCAGGGGTCGGACCTAGGCTATGGCTACACCTTC. Translation: CASSQGSDLGYGYTF. V usage is TRBV4-1 and J usage is TRBJ1-2; D ambiguous. Trimming removed 3 bases at V and 4 bases at J, with 15 bases between. Germline V gives CDR1 MGHRA, CDR2 YSYEKL. The CDR3 runs to 15 residues.